The clone carrying this T cell receptor (beta chain) showed up just a few times. Construction of the TCRbeta library involved unique molecular identifiers. TCRdb re-analysed the PCR reads in MiXCR, keeping a single row per CDR3 protein. The sample lists hundreds of thousands of distinct CDR3 sequences, 16% occurring once. This specimen belongs to a study of T-cell reconstitution after alpha-beta-depleted transplantation in children. The germline V gene has CDR1 MGHDK and CDR2 SYGVNS. The CDR3 sequence is 17 residues long. V shed 2 bases and J 0 bases; nucleotides not matched to a gene: 7. The TCR was taken from a human donor who donated a stem cell graft to a child with acute myeloid leukemia. The material sequenced was PBMCs from the stem cell graft donor, taken from the stem cell graft. This chain uses TRBV25-1 with TRBJ2-3, with 8 nucleotides matching TRBD2. The CDR3 DNA reads as TGTGCCAGCAGTGAAGTCCACGGGGGGGCTAGCACAGATACGCAGTATTTT. Residues: CASSEVHGGASTDTQYF.